Presented here are 3 T cell receptor beta chains from one specimen sequenced in a study of control samples from healthy donors and cancer patients. Only in-frame clones appear in the TCRdb table, and some are missing; sequencing was by immunoSEQ multiplex PCR. The table shows some 120,000 clones, with about 89% occurring only once. The specimen sequenced was blood. Receptors originate from a man aged 45 to 65 in good health.

The chain couples TRBV29-1 to TRBJ1-2, with D perhaps matching TRBD1 (5 bases). CDR3 size: 14 residues. Germline CDR1 and CDR2: SQVTM and ANQGSEA. The V end was cut by 2 bases, the J end by 4 bases, with 14 bases between. The CDR3 DNA sequence: TGCAGCGTTGAAACCTTCGGACACTCCTATGGCTACACCTTC. Its protein product is CSVETFGHSYGYTF. Based on the CDR3 plus reference TRBV29-1 and TRBJ1-2, the full variable domain is SAVISQKPSRDICQRGTSLTIQCQVDSQVTMMFWYRQQPGQSLTLIATANQGSEATYESGFVIDKFPISRPNLTFSTLTVSNMSPEDSSIYLCSVETFGHSYGYTFGSGTRLTVV.

V and J are TRBV9 and TRBJ1-5; no clear D gene. CDR3 length: 15 amino acids. Trimming shortened V by 3 bases and J by 4 bases, and 14 bases separated the two germline ends. Looked up from germline, CDR1 is SGDLS and CDR2 is YYNGEE. As DNA, the CDR3 is TGTGCCAGCAGCGGCACCGGGGATCCTAATCAGCCCCAGCATTTT. This encodes CASSGTGDPNQPQHF.

This chain connects TRBV28 to TRBJ2-7; D possibly corresponds to TRBD1 (6 bases). Germline V CDR1 and CDR2: MDHEN, SYDVKM. V was shortened by 5 bases and J by 4 bases, with 12 bases between the two germline ends. This CDR3 has 13 residues. The CDR3 sequence is CASSPRTVYEQYF. DNA of the CDR3: TGTGCCAGCAGTCCCCGGACAGTTTACGAGCAGTACTTC.